These 25 T cell receptor beta chains share one sample of origin, sequenced in a study of CD8+ T cells in alopecia areata (dated by TCRdb to between 2017 and 2018). Reading the label with the study, this specimen's treatment or condition is: oral pan-JAK inhibitor, 5-10 mg twice daily. Library preparation was by the immunoSEQ multiplex PCR assay. RNA was extracted from all samples and reverse transcribed into cDNA, which served as template for TCR sequencing. This is the immuneACCESS table as TCRdb keeps it, with only in-frame sequences that have V and J called. A part of the clones is gone; compared with another copy, unresolved V genes explain less than half, and the rest is unexplained. The sample table lists approximately 210,000 clones, 50% to 70% of them with a count of one. About 1.3% of the sample is taken by the ten largest. Sequenced here: CD4+ T cells sorted from blood, sampled at week 49, from a patient treated with tofacitinib. These receptors were collected from a human donor with alopecia areata.

V is TRBV30 and J is TRBJ1-1, with TRBD1 matching over 9 bases. With 1 base clipped from V and 7 bases from J, the junction kept 4 bases outside the gene matches. Per germline, CDR1 GTSNPN and CDR2 SVGIG (reference sequence). The CDR3 has 13 residues. The CDR3 DNA reads as TGTGCCTGGAGTGGAGGGACAGGGCGTGAAGCTTTCTTT. Protein sequence: CAWSGGTGREAFF. Full variable domain (rest looked up from reference TRBV30 and TRBJ1-1): SQTIHQWPATLVQPVGSPLSLECTVEGTSNPNLYWYRQAAGRGLQLLFYSVGIGQISSEVPQNLSASRPQDRQFILSSKKLLLSDSGFYLCAWSGGTGREAFFGQGTRLTVV.

The chain combines TRBV27 with TRBJ2-3; D possibly uses TRBD1 or TRBD2 (5 bases each). V was clipped by 6 bases and J by 3 bases, with 19 bases between them. The germline V gene encodes CDR1 MNHEY and CDR2 SMNVEV (reference sequence). The CDR3 runs to 16 residues. CDR3 DNA sequence: TGTGCCAGCAGACTTCTCCGGGACCGGAAGACAGATACGCAGTATTTT. Residues: CASRLLRDRKTDTQYF.

The V gene is TRBV5-6, the J gene TRBJ2-7; the D gene is possibly TRBD2 (5 bases). The germline V gene encodes CDR1 SGHDT and CDR2 YYEEEE. The CDR3 is 11 residues long. Trimming pared 1 base from V and 11 bases from J, leaving 10 bases between. This CDR3 is CASSLSGKEYF. As DNA, the CDR3 is TGTGCCAGCAGCTTGTCCGGGAAGGAGTACTTC.

This chain links TRBV5-1 with TRBJ2-3, with 8 bases matching TRBD2. The V and J ends lost 3 bases and 8 bases, in that order; junction bases with no gene match: 20. The CDR3 has 18 residues. Germline V gene lookup returns CDR1 SGHRS and CDR2 YFSETQ. The CDR3 DNA is TGCGCCAGCAGCTCCAAACCCATGGTAGCGGGGACTTGGGGTACGCAGTATTTT. This encodes CASSSKPMVAGTWGTQYF.

This clone turned up a few times. This chain joins TRBV5-6 and TRBJ2-6; the D call may be TRBD1 or TRBD2 (5 bases each). The CDR3 totals 18 residues. V was shortened by 4 bases and J by 1 base, with 18 bases between the two germline ends. Germline V lookup: CDR1 SGHDT, CDR2 YYEEEE. The CDR3 DNA is TGTGCCAGCAGCCACCGGGACCCCGCCCCGTCTGGGGCCAACGTCCTGACTTTC. Translation: CASSHRDPAPSGANVLTF. Full variable domain (missing parts from reference TRBV5-6 and TRBJ2-6): DAGVTQSPTHLIKTRGQQVTLRCSPKSGHDTVSWYQQALGQGPQFIFQYYEEEERQRGNFPDRFSGHQFPNYSSELNVNALLLGDSALYLCASSHRDPAPSGANVLTFGAGSRLTVL.

The chain links TRBV19 to TRBJ1-2, with D perhaps TRBD1 (5 bases). V lost 5 bases to trimming and J lost 5 bases, with 15 bases between them. Germline loops: CDR1 LNHDA, CDR2 SQIVND (reference sequence). This CDR3 is built from 14 residues. CDR3 sequence reads: CASSLQGVQYGYTF. CDR3 coding DNA: TGTGCCAGTAGTCTCCAGGGAGTTCAGTATGGCTACACCTTC.

The chain joins TRBV29-1 to TRBJ1-1; D ambiguous. V was clipped by 3 bases and J by 0 bases, with 17 bases between them. Germline V gives CDR1 SQVTM, CDR2 ANQGSEA. The CDR3 contains 16 residues. The CDR3 DNA is TGCAGCGTTGAGAAGGAAGGACCCCTCATGAACACTGAAGCTTTCTTT. This gives the protein CSVEKEGPLMNTEAFF.

Written as DNA, the CDR3 is TGTGCCAGCCTCCTTTCACAGGGAGGCTATGGCTACACCTTC. Its translation: CASLLSQGGYGYTF. The gene calls are TRBV2 and TRBJ1-2; the D gene is possibly TRBD1 (6 bases). Between the trimmed V and J ends, which lost 8 bases and 4 bases, there was a span of 17 bases. The CDR3 totals 14 residues. Germline V gene data show CDR1 as SNHLY and CDR2 as FYNNEI.

The rearrangement links TRBV29-1 to TRBJ1-2, with 8 positions matching TRBD1. V lost 7 bases, J lost 8 bases, and 9 bases stayed unmatched. Per the germline V gene, CDR1 is SQVTM and CDR2 is ANQGSEA. This CDR3 has 12 amino acids. CDR3 coding DNA: TGCAGCGGCGCCGACAGGGGAGGCGGCTACACCTTC. Protein sequence: CSGADRGGGYTF.

This clone was picked up one time. V is TRBV30 and J is TRBJ2-7; D is unclear. Looked up from germline, CDR1 is GTSNPN and CDR2 is SVGIG (reference sequence). V was trimmed by 8 bases and J by 0 bases, leaving 11 bases between them. The CDR3 has 12 amino acids. The CDR3 nucleotides read TGTGCCGCACCGGCGAACTCCTACGAGCAGTACTTC. It specifies CAAPANSYEQYF.

Only a few counts were recorded for this clone. V is TRBV2 and J is TRBJ2-3; the D gene could be TRBD1 or TRBD2 (5 bases each). Germline CDR1 is SNHLY and CDR2 is FYNNEI. The CDR3 spans 13 residues. The V end was cut by 6 bases, the J end by 1 base, with 8 bases between. Here the CDR3 DNA reads TGTGCCAGCAGACTGGGGGGCACAGATACGCAGTATTTT. Amino acid sequence: CASRLGGTDTQYF.

This chain connects TRBV30 to TRBJ1-4, with 9 bases fitting TRBD1. This CDR3 is built from 15 residues. V lost 3 bases, J lost 8 bases, and 10 bases stayed unmatched. Germline V gene lookup returns CDR1 GTSNPN and CDR2 SVGIG (reference sequence). This CDR3 is CAWSPRGQGKEKLFF. The CDR3 bases are TGTGCCTGGAGCCCGAGGGGACAGGGAAAAGAAAAACTGTTTTTT.

This chain uses TRBV7-9 with TRBJ1-2; maybe TRBD1 (5 bases). The CDR3 covers 15 residues. V lost 5 bases to trimming and J lost 4 bases, with 17 bases between them. CDR1 SEHNR and CDR2 FQNEAQ come from the germline V gene (reference sequence). This CDR3 is CASSQSRQGTYGYTF. The CDR3 DNA sequence: TGTGCCAGCAGCCAGTCAAGGCAGGGCACCTATGGCTACACCTTC.

The chain recombines TRBV30 with TRBJ1-1; TRBD1 might be the D (5 bases). The CDR3 covers 17 residues. The germline V gene encodes CDR1 GTSNPN and CDR2 SVGIG (reference sequence). Trimming removed 5 bases at V and 1 base at J, with 23 bases between. The CDR3 bases are TGTGCCTGGCAGGCGACCAGTGTATCTAGGGGGAACACTGAAGCTTTCTTT. Translating gives CAWQATSVSRGNTEAFF.

On this clone: One end of the junction does not line up with germline, which may come from a read error. This chain joins TRBV2 and TRBJ2-7; D remains unclear. CDR3 length: 12 amino acids. Germline values: CDR1 SNHLY, CDR2 FYNNEI. CDR3 in amino acids: CASSEEPLQMDF. The CDR3 region has the DNA TGTGCCAGCAGTGAGGAACCCTTGCAGATGGACTTC.

The table lists this clone with a few counts. The V call is TRBV5-1, the J call TRBJ1-6, with 7 bases fitting TRBD1. V gave up 5 bases and J gave up 12 bases; unmatched junction bases: 11. Germline lookup yields CDR1 SGHRS and CDR2 YFSETQ. This CDR3 comprises 14 residues. The CDR3 loop reads CASRTGTEQLPLHF. CDR3 in DNA: TGCGCCAGCAGAACCGGGACAGAACAACTACCCCTCCACTTT. The full variable domain, rest sourced from reference TRBV5-1 and TRBJ1-6, is KAGVTQTPRYLIKTRGQQVTLSCSPISGHRSVSWYQQTPGQGLQFLFEYFSETQRNKGNFPGRFSGRQFSNSRSEMNVSTLELGDSALYLCASRTGTEQLPLHFGNGTRLTVT.

The J gene is TRBJ2-1, the V gene TRBV7-6; weak D call: TRBD1 (7 bases). The germline CDR1 and CDR2 sequences are SGHVS and FNYEAQ. The germline V and J ends were trimmed by 2 bases and 1 base, with 9 bases remaining between them. CDR3 length: 15 residues. As DNA, the CDR3 is TGTGCCAGCAGCTTACAGGGGGGTTCCTACAATGAGCAGTTCTTC. It codes for CASSLQGGSYNEQFF.

The chain recombines TRBV11-2 with TRBJ2-4; perhaps TRBD2 as D (6 bases). Per the germline V gene, CDR1 is SGHAT and CDR2 is FQNNGV. The CDR3 consists of 15 residues. Deletions cut 5 bases from V and 0 bases from J, with 11 bases between. For the CDR3, the DNA is TGTGCCAGCAGCCCGGGACTGGTAGCCAAAAACATTCAGTACTTC. Encoded protein: CASSPGLVAKNIQYF.

The chain has TRBV9 and TRBJ1-2, with D possibly being TRBD1 (6 bases). The germline V gene encodes CDR1 SGDLS and CDR2 YYNGEE. Trimming left V 2 bases short and J 4 bases short, with 9 bases between. The CDR3 loop spans 13 amino acids. This CDR3 reads CASSVAGVYGYTF. CDR3 DNA sequence: TGTGCCAGCAGCGTCGCAGGGGTCTATGGCTACACCTTC.

This clone has only one observation. The gene calls are TRBV2 and TRBJ1-4, with 7 bases identical to TRBD1. The V segment lost 6 bases and the J segment 7 bases; nucleotides outside the gene matches: 14. The CDR3 is made up of 16 amino acids. From germline, CDR1 is SNHLY and CDR2 FYNNEI. This chain's CDR3 is CASRDKTQGMGEKLFF. The CDR3 region has the DNA TGTGCCAGCAGGGACAAGACACAGGGGATGGGTGAAAAACTGTTTTTT. The full variable domain, completed using reference TRBV2 and TRBJ1-4, is EPEVTQTPSHQVTQMGQEVILRCVPISNHLYFYWYRQILGQKVEFLVSFYNNEISEKSEIFDDQFSVERPDGSNFTLKIRSTKLEDSAMYFCASRDKTQGMGEKLFFGSGTQLSVL.

This clone has just a few counts. This rearrangement joins TRBV29-1 to TRBJ1-2; no clear D. V was trimmed by 3 bases and J by 4 bases, leaving 9 bases between them. This CDR3 is 12 amino acids long. The germline CDR1 and CDR2 sequences are SQVTM and ANQGSEA. The CDR3 nucleotides read TGCAGCGTTGAGCCCGGTGGCTATGGCTACACCTTC. Residues: CSVEPGGYGYTF.

CDR3 nucleotide sequence: TGTGCCTGGGGCTTCACAGGGGATCAGCCCCAGCATTTT. Protein product: CAWGFTGDQPQHF. The rearrangement links TRBV30 to TRBJ1-5, with 7 bases identical to TRBD1. The germline gives CDR1 GTSNPN, CDR2 SVGIG (reference sequence). The CDR3 is 13 residues long. V was pared by 5 bases and J by 5 bases, with 6 bases of the junction left unmatched.

The V gene is TRBV15, the J gene TRBJ1-5, with D possibly TRBD1 on 5 matching bases. Germline CDR1 is LNHNV and CDR2 is YYDKDF (reference sequence). This CDR3 is 15 amino acids long. The ends were cut back, 4 bases at V and 5 bases at J, with 15 bases in the middle. The CDR3 DNA reads as TGTGCCACCAGCACCCAGTTAGGGGCATATCAGCCCCAGCATTTT. The encoded protein is CATSTQLGAYQPQHF.

The gene calls are TRBV29-1 and TRBJ1-6, with 7 bases identical to TRBD1. Looked up from germline, CDR1 is SQVTM and CDR2 is ANQGSEA. J lost 6 bases, V lost 6 bases, and 8 bases had no gene match. The CDR3 has 14 residues. DNA of the CDR3: TGCAGCGTCGCCTTCGGGACAGTTAATTCACCCCTCCACTTT. Its translation is CSVAFGTVNSPLHF.

This clone turned up a few times. The rearrangement joins TRBV2 to TRBJ1-5; perhaps TRBD1 as D (6 bases). Germline-derived CDR1 and CDR2 are SNHLY and FYNNEI. Trimming pared 7 bases from V and 3 bases from J, leaving 13 bases between. The CDR3 spans 14 residues. The CDR3 loop is CASNLQGFNQPQHF. The CDR3 nucleotides are TGTGCCAGCAATCTACAGGGTTTCAATCAGCCCCAGCATTTT.